This TCR beta chain is drawn from a study of cytotoxic CD8 clonotypes in ibrutinib-treated CLL. The germline CDR1 and CDR2 sequences are SEHNR and FQNEAQ (reference sequence). This CDR3 has 15 residues. V shed 3 bases, J shed 0 bases, and the junction held 3 bases outside the gene matches. Method: immunoSEQ multiplex PCR; TCRdb's copy keeps in-frame clones and lacks some. The sample carries about 140,000 clones, 70% to 80% recorded once. Sequenced material: PBMCs, taken after 12 months of ibrutinib treatment. This rearrangement joins TRBV7-9 to TRBJ2-7; 9 nucleotides line up with TRBD1. This clonotype was sampled from a human donor with chronic lymphocytic leukemia. CDR3 protein: CASSLGQGPSYEQYF. The CDR3 DNA reads as TGTGCCAGCAGCTTGGGACAGGGTCCCTCCTACGAGCAGTACTTC. Variable domain in full (rest from reference TRBV7-9 and TRBJ2-7): DTGVSQNPRHKITKRGQNVTFRCDPISEHNRLYWYRQTLGQGPEFLTYFQNEAQLEKSRLLSDRFSAERPKGSFSTLEIQRTEQGDSAMYLCASSLGQGPSYEQYFGPGTRLTVT.